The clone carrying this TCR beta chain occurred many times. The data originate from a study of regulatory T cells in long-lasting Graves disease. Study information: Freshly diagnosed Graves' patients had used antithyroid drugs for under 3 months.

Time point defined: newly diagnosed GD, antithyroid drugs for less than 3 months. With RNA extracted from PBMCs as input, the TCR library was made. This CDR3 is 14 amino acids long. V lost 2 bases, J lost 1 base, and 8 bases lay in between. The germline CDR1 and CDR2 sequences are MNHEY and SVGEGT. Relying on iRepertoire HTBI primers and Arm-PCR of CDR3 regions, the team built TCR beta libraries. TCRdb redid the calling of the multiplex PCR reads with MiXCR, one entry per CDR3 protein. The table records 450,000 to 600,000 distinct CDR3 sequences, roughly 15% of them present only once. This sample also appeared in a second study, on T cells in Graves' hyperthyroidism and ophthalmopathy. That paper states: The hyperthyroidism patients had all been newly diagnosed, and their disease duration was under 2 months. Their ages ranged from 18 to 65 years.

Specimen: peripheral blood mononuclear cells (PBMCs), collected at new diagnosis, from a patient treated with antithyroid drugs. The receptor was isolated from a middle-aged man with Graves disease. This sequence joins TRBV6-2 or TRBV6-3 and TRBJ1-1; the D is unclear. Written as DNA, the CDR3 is TGTGCCAGCAGTTACCTTGCGGGGAACACTGAAGCTTTCTTT. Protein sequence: CASSYLAGNTEAFF.